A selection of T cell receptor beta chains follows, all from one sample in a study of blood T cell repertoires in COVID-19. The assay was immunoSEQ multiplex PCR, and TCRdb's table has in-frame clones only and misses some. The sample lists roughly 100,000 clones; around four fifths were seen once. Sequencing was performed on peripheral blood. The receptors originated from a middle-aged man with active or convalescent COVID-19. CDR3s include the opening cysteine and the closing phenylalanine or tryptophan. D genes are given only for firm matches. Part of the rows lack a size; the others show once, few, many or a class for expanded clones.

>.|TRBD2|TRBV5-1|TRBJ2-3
CASSDRFGGAKDTQYF
TGCGCCAGCAGCGATCGCTTCGGGGGGGCCAAAGATACGCAGTATTTT
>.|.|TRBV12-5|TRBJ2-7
CASGLGQGGSYEQYF
TGTGCTAGTGGTTTGGGACAGGGAGGAAGCTACGAGCAGTACTTC
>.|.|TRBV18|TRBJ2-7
CASSPIEQSYEQYF
TGTGCCAGCTCACCAATCGAACAGTCCTACGAGCAGTACTTC
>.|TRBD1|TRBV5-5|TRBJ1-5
CASSLEGQGRNQPQHF
TGTGCCAGCAGCTTGGAGGGACAGGGGCGGAATCAGCCCCAGCATTTT
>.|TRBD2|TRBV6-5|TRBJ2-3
CASKIRGGDTQYF
TGTGCCAGCAAGATCCGGGGGGGAGATACGCAGTATTTT
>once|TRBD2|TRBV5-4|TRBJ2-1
CASSLNSGGAWNEQFF
TGTGCCAGCAGCCTTAATAGCGGGGGGGCCTGGAATGAGCAGTTCTTC
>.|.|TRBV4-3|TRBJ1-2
CASSHSAAGANYGYTF
TGCGCCAGCAGTCACTCCGCCGCGGGGGCGAACTATGGCTACACCTTC
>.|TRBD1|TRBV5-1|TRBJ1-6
CASSAGTGENSPLHF
TGCGCCAGCAGCGCCGGGACAGGGGAGAATTCACCCCTCCACTTT
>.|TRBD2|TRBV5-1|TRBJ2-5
CASSPGGIGETQYF
TGCGCCAGCAGCCCGGGGGGGATCGGGGAGACCCAGTACTTC
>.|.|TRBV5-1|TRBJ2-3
CASRLDSSSTDTQYF
TGCGCCAGCAGACTGGACAGCTCTAGCACAGATACGCAGTATTTT
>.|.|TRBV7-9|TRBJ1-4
CASSTVPHKEKLFF
TGTGCCAGCAGCACGGTACCGCATAAGGAAAAACTGTTTTTT
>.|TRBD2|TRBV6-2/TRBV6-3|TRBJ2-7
CASSYATRGGRYEQYF
TGTGCCAGCAGTTACGCCACGCGGGGGGGGCGCTACGAGCAGTACTTC
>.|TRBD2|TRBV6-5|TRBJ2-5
CASTQWGGAGETQYF
TGTGCCAGCACTCAATGGGGCGGAGCGGGGGAGACCCAGTACTTC
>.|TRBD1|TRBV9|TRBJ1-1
CASSVGQGNTEAFF
TGTGCCAGCAGCGTTGGACAGGGAAACACTGAAGCTTTCTTT
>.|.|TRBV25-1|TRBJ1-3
CASSETVVVSSGNTIYF
TGTGCCAGCAGTGAAACCGTGGTAGTTAGCTCTGGAAACACCATATATTTT
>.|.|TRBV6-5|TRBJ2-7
CASSPGQPRGQYF
TGTGCCAGCAGCCCAGGACAACCTCGCGGGCAGTACTTC
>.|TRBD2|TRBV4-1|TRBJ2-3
CASSLGLASTDTQYF
TGCGCCAGCAGTCTAGGACTAGCAAGCACAGATACGCAGTATTTT
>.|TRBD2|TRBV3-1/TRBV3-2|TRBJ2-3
CASSQDYAAGTSSPDTQYF
TGTGCCAGCAGCCAAGACTACGCCGCCGGGACTAGCTCTCCAGATACGCAGTATTTT
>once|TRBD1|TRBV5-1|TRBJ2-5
CASSRDSQETQYF
TGCGCCAGCAGCCGGGACAGCCAAGAGACCCAGTACTTC
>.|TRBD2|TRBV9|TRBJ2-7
CASSVDGGGRYEQYF
TGTGCCAGCAGCGTAGATGGCGGGGGGAGGTACGAGCAGTACTTC
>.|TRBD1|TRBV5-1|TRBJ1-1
CASSSGTENTEAFF
TGCGCCAGCAGCTCCGGGACAGAGAACACTGAAGCTTTCTTT
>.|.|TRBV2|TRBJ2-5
CASSEAGLNMETQYF
TGTGCCAGCAGTGAGGCAGGGTTGAATATGGAGACCCAGTACTTC
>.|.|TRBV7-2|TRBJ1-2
CASRPRGGDGYTF
TGTGCCAGCAGGCCCCGAGGGGGTGATGGCTACACCTTC
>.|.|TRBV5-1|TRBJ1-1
CASSSGTQVAAEAFF
TGCGCCAGCAGCTCCGGGACTCAGGTGGCGGCTGAAGCTTTCTTT
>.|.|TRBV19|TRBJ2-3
CASSIGEIAQDTQYF
TGTGCCAGTAGTATAGGTGAAATAGCTCAAGATACGCAGTATTTT
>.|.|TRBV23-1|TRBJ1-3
CASSQSEISGNTIYF
TGCGCCAGCAGTCAATCGGAGATCTCTGGAAACACCATATATTTT
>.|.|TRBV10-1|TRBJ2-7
CASSPGHQPHEQYF
TGCGCCAGTTCTCCGGGACACCAGCCCCACGAGCAGTACTTC
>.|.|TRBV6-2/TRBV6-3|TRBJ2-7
CASSYRLGVSYEQYF
TGTGCCAGCAGTTACCGGCTCGGGGTAAGCTACGAGCAGTACTTC
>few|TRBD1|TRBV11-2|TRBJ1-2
CASTPHRGTGYTF
TGTGCCAGCACCCCCCACAGGGGAACTGGCTACACCTTC